This T cell receptor (beta chain) emerged from a study of blood T cell repertoires in COVID-19. For the study at large: From T cells, B-cell-depleted T cells, or PBMCs came the material, which was cDNA or gDNA.

The ends were cut back, 5 bases at V and 7 bases at J, with 14 bases in the middle. The CDR3 runs to 13 residues. As handled by the study authors: For nucleated cells, counts were estimated from reference gene primer amplification. The protocol was immunoSEQ multiplex PCR, while the TCRdb copy is restricted to in-frame clones and leaves out a portion. V and J calls and clone size are those listed in that table; D and trimming were worked out from the DNA. The profile shows some 460,000 clones, about nine tenths of them singletons. Residents of 20 to 25 US areas, aged 18 to 89 years, made up the participants. Recovered Cohort 3 donors showed two negative PCRs, clearance, or symptom resolution.

Sample: PBMCs or T cells enriched from blood (not recorded which). This chain joins TRBV12-3 or TRBV12-4 and TRBJ2-5; D gene unclear. The source is a woman aged 18-29 years who had recovered from COVID-19. The CDR3 region has the DNA TGTGCCAGCAGTCCCCGGAGTACGGTGACCCAGTACTTC. Its protein is CASSPRSTVTQYF.